This TCR beta chain was documented in a study of CD8 T cell repertoires and HIV-1 epitope variants. Study overall: T cells were stimulated with Twenty-five Gag and Nef peptides separately. Control wells had CMV/EBV/flu peptides, negative Ebola AY9, or no peptide. Autologous T cell-negative cells served as antigen-presenting cells in equal numbers. The baseline condition was 1M T cells left uncultured.

TCRdb's copy holds only in-frame clones and misses some; the assay was immunoSEQ multiplex PCR. The table has 5,500 to 7,000 clones, about three fifths seen once. This clone was recorded a few times. Its antigen is not identified. The germline V gene has CDR1 MNHEY and CDR2 SVGAGI. V gave up 0 bases and J gave up 4 bases, with 12 bases separating them. This CDR3 comprises 15 residues. The TCR comes from a male donor with HIV. The sequenced sample was cultured CD8+ T cells derived from PBMCs. V and J are TRBV6-5 and TRBJ1-1, with TRBD1 as a possible D gene (6 bases). CDR3 nucleotides: TGTGCCAGCAGTTACTCGGACAGTTCGGTCACTGAAGCTTTCTTT. It codes for CASSYSDSSVTEAFF.